This is a list of T cell receptor beta chains from one sample in a study of T cell changes during pregnancy in multiple sclerosis. Assay used: immunoSEQ multiplex PCR; TCRdb lists only in-frame clones, some missing. This table has more than 95,000 clones, 85% to 95% appearing once. This specimen consisted of peripheral blood, obtained after pregnancy. These receptors were taken from a female donor with multiple sclerosis, enrolled in a pregnancy study. The CDR3 runs from the conserved cysteine through the conserved F or W. Each record gives: V gene, J gene, D gene, clone size, CDR3 DNA, CDR3 protein. The D gene is left open where the match is weak. Clone sizes are given selectively: once, few, many, or a class where the clone is expanded.

>TRBV7-2|TRBJ2-3|-|once
TGTGCCAGCAGCTTCGGGATACTAGCCATCACAGATACGCAGTATTTT
CASSFGILAITDTQYF
>TRBV29-1|TRBJ2-7|-|-
TGCAGCGTTGGGACAGCCCGATCCTACGAGCAGTACTTC
CSVGTARSYEQYF
>TRBV28|TRBJ1-3|-|-
TGTGCCAGCAGTTTATTGGCAGGATCCATATATTTT
CASSLLAGSIYF
>TRBV9|TRBJ1-3|-|-
TGTGCCAGCAGCGTAGGAGGGTTAGGAAACACCATATATTTT
CASSVGGLGNTIYF
>TRBV28|TRBJ1-1|TRBD1|few
TGTGCCAGCAGTTCTCCCCAGCAGGGGGACACTGAAGCTTTCTTT
CASSSPQQGDTEAFF
>TRBV19|TRBJ2-3|-|-
TGTGCCAGTAGTTGGGCCATCACAGATACGCAGTATTTT
CASSWAITDTQYF
>TRBV5-5|TRBJ1-1|-|-
TGTGCCAGCAGCTCAGGGAGGGGAGCTTTCTTT
CASSSGRGAFF
>TRBV6-1|TRBJ1-1|-|once
TGTGCCAGCAGTGAAGCGGGCCATAACACTGAAGCTTTCTTT
CASSEAGHNTEAFF
>TRBV9|TRBJ2-2|-|-
TGTGCCAGCAGCGCGGGAAAAGGCTGGGACACCGGGGAGCTGTTTTTT
CASSAGKGWDTGELFF
>TRBV19|TRBJ1-5|-|-
TGTGCCACCAGGAAAAGGGCCCGGGAGGGTAATCAGCCCCAGCATTTT
CATRKRAREGNQPQHF
>TRBV11-2|TRBJ2-3|-|-
TGTGCCAGCAGCCCCTTGGCGGTGAGCACAGATACGCAGTATTTT
CASSPLAVSTDTQYF
>TRBV9|TRBJ1-2|-|-
TGTGCCAGCAGCCTCAGCCCCCAGCGAAGGCTGGAGGGCTACACCTTC
CASSLSPQRRLEGYTF
>TRBV19|TRBJ2-1|TRBD2|-
TGTGCCTCCGGGACTAGCGTAGACAATGAGCAGTTCTTC
CASGTSVDNEQFF
>TRBV5-6|TRBJ1-2|-|-
TGTGCCAGCAGCCCTCCCTACACCTTC
CASSPPYTF
>TRBV19|TRBJ2-2|-|-
TGTGCCAGTAGTATGTACGGGGAGCTGTTTTTT
CASSMYGELFF
>TRBV9|TRBJ1-2|TRBD1|-
TGTGCCAGCAGCGCCACCGGGACAGGGGGCTTTGGCTACACCTTC
CASSATGTGGFGYTF
>TRBV5-5|TRBJ1-1|TRBD1|-
TGTGCCAGCAGCTTTCTCCGGGACAGGGTCCCACTAAACACTGAAGCTTTCTTT
CASSFLRDRVPLNTEAFF
>TRBV6-1|TRBJ1-2|-|few
TGTGCCAGCAGTGAAGGGGAGGCGGTCTATGGCTACACCTTC
CASSEGEAVYGYTF
>TRBV28|TRBJ2-7|-|-
TGTGCCAGCAGTTGGACCCGACTAGAGCAGTACTTC
CASSWTRLEQYF
>TRBV5-8|TRBJ2-7|-|-
TGTGCCAGCAGCTTTAGAGGGGGTGACGAGCAGTACTTC
CASSFRGGDEQYF
>TRBV19|TRBJ1-5|-|-
TGTGCCAGTCAGCCAGGGAATAGCAATCAGCCCCAGCATTTT
CASQPGNSNQPQHF
>TRBV27|TRBJ2-2|-|-
TGTGCCAGCAGTTTAGCAGGGTCCAACACCGGGGAGCTGTTTTTT
CASSLAGSNTGELFF
>TRBV18|TRBJ2-1|TRBD1|-
TGTGCCAGCTCACCGGGACAGGGTTGGGGCAATGAGCAGTTCTTC
CASSPGQGWGNEQFF
>TRBV27|TRBJ2-3|-|-
TGTGCCAGCAGTCCGTTTTTAGTGGATACGCAGTATTTT
CASSPFLVDTQYF
>TRBV7-9|TRBJ1-1|-|-
TGTGCCAGCAGCCCAGGACAGCTCTGGCGACCTGAAGCTTTCTTT
CASSPGQLWRPEAFF
>TRBV15|TRBJ2-1|-|-
TGTGCCACCAGCAGGGCTGATCACAGCTCCTACAATGAGCAGTTCTTC
CATSRADHSSYNEQFF
>TRBV5-4|TRBJ2-3|-|-
TGTGCCAGCAGCCCCCCCGGGAGAAGGGGCACAGATACGCAGTATTTT
CASSPPGRRGTDTQYF
>TRBV29-1|TRBJ2-1|-|-
TGCAGCGTTGAGGGAAACAGGGACGAGCAGTTCTTC
CSVEGNRDEQFF
>TRBV5-1|TRBJ1-3|-|few
TGCGCCAGCAGCCCAGGACATCCCATCTCTGGAAACACCATATATTTT
CASSPGHPISGNTIYF
>TRBV5-8|TRBJ1-2|TRBD1|-
TGTGCCAGCAGACCCGGCGGGACAGGGGGGTTCTATGGCTACACCTTC
CASRPGGTGGFYGYTF
>TRBV10-3|TRBJ2-1|TRBD2|-
TGTGCCATGGGGACTAGCGGCAACAATGAGCAGTTCTTC
CAMGTSGNNEQFF
>TRBV5-1|TRBJ2-5|-|-
TGCGTCAGCAGCTTGGGTGCTAGCTCCCCCCAAGAGACCCAGTACTTC
CVSSLGASSPQETQYF
>TRBV19|TRBJ2-3|TRBD2|-
TGTGCCAGTAGTATAGATGGAAGCGGGAGTGGTACGCAGTATTTT
CASSIDGSGSGTQYF